This record concerns one TCR beta chain sequence. The sample belongs to a study of shared clonotypes between healthy human individuals. Study in general: The cohort comprised a couple of women and a few men. Their ages spanned 18 to 49 years.

Donors, without exception, were Caucasian adults residing in Nashville, Tennessee. In the authors' workflow: Sequence data from immunoSEQ were junction-only and lacked quality scores; consequently, filtering differed. Generated by immunoSEQ multiplex PCR, the TCRdb table keeps only in-frame clones and is missing some. V and J calls and clone size are given by that table; D and trimming were obtained from the DNA. The sample has over 2 million clones; 85% to 95% are singletons. This CDR3 has 11 amino acids. Germline-derived CDR1 and CDR2 are SNHLY and FYNNEI. Trimming left V 5 bases short and J 8 bases short, with 7 bases between.

The source is a man younger than 30 in good health. This chain connects TRBV2 to TRBJ2-1; D gene unclear. Input material: naive CD4+ T cells sorted from blood. Sample subset: CD45RA+ positively selected. The CDR3 DNA is TGTGCCAGCAGTCTCTGGGATGAGCAGTTCTTC. Amino acid sequence: CASSLWDEQFF.